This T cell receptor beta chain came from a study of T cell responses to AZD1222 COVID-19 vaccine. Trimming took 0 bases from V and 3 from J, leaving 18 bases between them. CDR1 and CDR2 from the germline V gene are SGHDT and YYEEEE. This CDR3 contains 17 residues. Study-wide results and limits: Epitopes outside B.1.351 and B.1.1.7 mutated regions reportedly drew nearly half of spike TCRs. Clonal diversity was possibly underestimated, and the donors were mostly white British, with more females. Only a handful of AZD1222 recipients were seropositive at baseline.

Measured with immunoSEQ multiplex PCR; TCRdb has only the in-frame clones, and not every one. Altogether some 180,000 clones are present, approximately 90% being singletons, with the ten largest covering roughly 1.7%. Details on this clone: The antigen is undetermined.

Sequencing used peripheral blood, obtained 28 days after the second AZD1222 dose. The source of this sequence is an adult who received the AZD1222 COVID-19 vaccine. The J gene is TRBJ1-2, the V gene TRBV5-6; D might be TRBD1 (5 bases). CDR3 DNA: TGTGCCAGCAGCTTGGGGTACCCTCGGGGGGATCACTATGGCTACACCTTC. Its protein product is CASSLGYPRGDHYGYTF.